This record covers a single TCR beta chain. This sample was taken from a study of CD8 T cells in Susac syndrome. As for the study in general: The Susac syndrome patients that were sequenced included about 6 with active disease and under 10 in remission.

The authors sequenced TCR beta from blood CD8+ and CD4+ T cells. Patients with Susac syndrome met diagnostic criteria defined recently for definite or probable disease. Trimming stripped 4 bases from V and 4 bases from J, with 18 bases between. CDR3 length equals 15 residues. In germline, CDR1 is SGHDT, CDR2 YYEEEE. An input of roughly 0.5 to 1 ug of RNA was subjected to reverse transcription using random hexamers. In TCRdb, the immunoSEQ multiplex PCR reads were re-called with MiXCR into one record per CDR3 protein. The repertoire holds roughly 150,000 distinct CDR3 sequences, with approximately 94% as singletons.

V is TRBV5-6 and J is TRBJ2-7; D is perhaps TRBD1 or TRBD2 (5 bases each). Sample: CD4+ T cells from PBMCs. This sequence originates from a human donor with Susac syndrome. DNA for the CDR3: TGTGCCAGCAGCACCCCAGCCGGGGCCCTTTACGAGCAGTACTTC. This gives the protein CASSTPAGALYEQYF.